The entry below describes one T cell receptor (beta chain). The record originates from a study of identical twins. The CDR3 covers 17 residues. One entry per CDR3 protein results from TCRdb running MiXCR on the 5' RACE reads. The data show 500,000 to 550,000 distinct CDR3 sequences, 22% seen once. These data were likewise used in another study, on T cells expressing NK-cell markers.

The rearrangement joins TRBV21-1 to TRBJ2-5; the table's D call of TRBD2 was not tested on the DNA. TRBV21-1 is labeled a pseudogene. The TCR sequence derives from a woman aged 18-29 years in good health. The sample comprised CD4+ T cells sorted from blood. Here the CDR3 reads CASSPTWDFPAKETQYF. Written as DNA, the CDR3 is TGTGCCAGCAGTCCCACTTGGGACTTTCCCGCTAAAGAGACCCAGTACTTC.